This entry lists 30 T cell receptor beta chains sequenced from one sample in a study of OX40 agonist ivuxolimab in advanced cancers. Here immunoSEQ multiplex PCR was the method, and the copy in TCRdb shows in-frame clones only, minus some. The table records approximately 61,000 clones, roughly 87% of them present only once. The sample consisted of CD4+ or CD8+ T cells sorted from blood, taken in a trial of the OX40 agonist ivuxolimab. All receptors derive from an adult with an advanced solid tumor such as melanoma, head and neck, liver or kidney cancer.

V is TRBV6-4 and J is TRBJ2-1; TRBD1 matches 10 bases. Germline values: CDR1 MRHNA, CDR2 SNTAGT. Losses at the gene ends were 4 bases for V and 8 bases for J; bases not matched to a gene: 5. The CDR3 covers 14 residues. The DNA for the CDR3 is TGTGCCAGCAGTGGGGGGACAGGGGTGCATGAGCAGTTCTTC. As protein: CASSGGTGVHEQFF.

The V and J genes are TRBV6-6 and TRBJ1-1; perhaps TRBD1 as D (5 bases). The germline gives CDR1 MNHNY, CDR2 SVGAGI (reference sequence). V shed 6 bases and J shed 10 bases, with 15 bases lying between them. This CDR3 has 12 amino acids. For the CDR3, the DNA is TGTGCCAGCAGCCAGGTCAGGGAGGGAGCTTTCTTT. It encodes CASSQVREGAFF.

The chain carries TRBV6-5 and TRBJ1-2, with D maybe TRBD1 (6 bases). The V end lost 5 bases, the J end lost 4 bases, and 17 bases lay between the germline ends. This CDR3 has 15 amino acids. Germline V CDR1 and CDR2: MNHEY, SVGAGI. The CDR3 loop reads CASSRSTTGLYGYTF. The CDR3 region has the DNA TGTGCCAGCAGTCGATCCACGACAGGCCTCTATGGCTACACCTTC.

The chain couples TRBV5-4 to TRBJ1-5; TRBD1 matches at 12 bases. Germline assignment: CDR1 SGHNT and CDR2 YYREEE (reference sequence). This CDR3 spans 19 amino acids. V was clipped by 0 bases and J by 3 bases; unmatched bases: 10. This CDR3 reads CASSLAGTGGPSVNQPQHF. CDR3 nucleotides: TGTGCCAGCAGCTTGGCCGGGACAGGGGGCCCCAGCGTCAATCAGCCCCAGCATTTT. Full variable domain (outside the CDR3, taken from reference TRBV5-4 and TRBJ1-5): ETGVTQSPTHLIKTRGQQVTLRCSSQSGHNTVSWYQQALGQGPQFIFQYYREEENGRGNFPPRFSGLQFPNYSSELNVNALELDDSALYLCASSLAGTGGPSVNQPQHFGDGTRLSIL.

The chain combines TRBV11-2 with TRBJ1-2; 9 bases are shared with TRBD1. V trimming: 4 bases; J trimming: 5 bases; junction bases outside the gene matches: 2. Germline V gene data show CDR1 as SGHAT and CDR2 as FQNNGV. The CDR3 runs to 13 residues. CDR3 nucleotides: TGTGCCAGCAGCTGGGGACAGGGATATGGCTACACCTTC. As protein: CASSWGQGYGYTF. Variable domain in full (rest from reference TRBV11-2 and TRBJ1-2): EAGVAQSPRYKIIEKRQSVAFWCNPISGHATLYWYQQILGQGPKLLIQFQNNGVVDDSQLPKDRFSAERLKGVDSTLKIQPAKLEDSAVYLCASSWGQGYGYTFGSGTRLTVV.

The V gene is TRBV6-1, the J gene TRBJ1-2; the match to TRBD1 covers 8 bases. The CDR3 extends over 12 amino acids. Germline assignment: CDR1 MNHNS and CDR2 SASEGT. V was clipped by 11 bases and J by 6 bases; unmatched bases: 8. CDR3 nucleotides: TGTGCCGCCGCGGGACAGGCGAATGGCTACACCTTC. This sequence encodes CAAAGQANGYTF.

This chain connects TRBV5-1 to TRBJ1-2; 9 nucleotides line up with TRBD1. Germline lookup yields CDR1 SGHRS and CDR2 YFSETQ. With V trimmed by 4 bases and J by 0 bases, 4 bases remained unmatched. The CDR3 has 15 residues. The CDR3 protein is CASSKTGGANYGYTF. The CDR3 region has the DNA TGCGCCAGCAGCAAGACAGGGGGAGCTAACTATGGCTACACCTTC.

The rearrangement uses TRBV5-5 and TRBJ2-5; D remains unclear. Germline assignment: CDR1 SGHKS and CDR2 YYEKEE (reference sequence). This CDR3 spans 12 amino acids. The V gene lost 3 bases and the J gene lost 4 bases, with 7 bases spanning the gap. The CDR3 sequence: CASSSLLETQYF. The CDR3 DNA follows: TGTGCCAGCAGCTCCCTACTAGAGACCCAGTACTTC.

The chain recombines TRBV19 with TRBJ2-1, with 10 nucleotides matching TRBD2. Germline values: CDR1 LNHDA, CDR2 SQIVND (reference sequence). Trimming removed 1 base from V and 8 bases from J; junction bases left unmatched: 11. The CDR3 extends over 17 amino acids. DNA for the CDR3: TGTGCCAGTAGTATAGTACTCGGGACTAGCGTTCCTTATGAGCAGTTCTTC. As protein: CASSIVLGTSVPYEQFF.

V is TRBV21-1 and J is TRBJ2-7; TRBD2 is the table's D call and was not checked against the DNA. TRBV21-1 is recorded as a pseudogene. The CDR3 spans 18 residues. CDR3 nucleotides: TGTGCCAGCAGCAACGATTCCCTAGCGGGGGATTATGGCTACGAGCAGTACTTC. Residues: CASSNDSLAGDYGYEQYF.

A word on this clone: The sample carries other DNA sequences with the same CDR3. The rearrangement links TRBV4-1 to TRBJ1-4; weak D call: TRBD1 (5 bases). Germline loops: CDR1 MGHRA, CDR2 YSYEKL. The length of the CDR3 is 12 residues. Trimming shortened V by 6 bases and J by 8 bases, and 10 bases separated the two germline ends. This CDR3 is CASRGVGEKLFF. The CDR3 region has the DNA TGCGCCAGCAGAGGGGTAGGGGAAAAACTGTTTTTT.

J is TRBJ2-2 and V is TRBV7-6, with 7 bases lining up with TRBD2. V lost 2 bases, J lost 4 bases, and 13 bases stayed unmatched. This CDR3 spans 18 amino acids. CDR1 SGHVS and CDR2 FNYEAQ come from the germline V gene. The CDR3 reads CASSLRMGHGEGTGELFF. The CDR3 region has the DNA TGTGCCAGCAGCTTACGAATGGGTCACGGGGAGGGCACCGGGGAGCTGTTTTTT. Variable domain in full (rest from reference TRBV7-6 and TRBJ2-2): GAGVSQSPRYKVTKRGQDVALRCDPISGHVSLYWYRQALGQGPEFLTYFNYEAQQDKSGLPNDRFSAERPEGSISTLTIQRTEQRDSAMYRCASSLRMGHGEGTGELFFGEGSRLTVL.

This chain joins TRBV5-5 and TRBJ2-7, with 13 bases fitting TRBD2. V was pared by 4 bases and J by 5 bases, with 6 bases of the junction left unmatched. The CDR3 is 15 amino acids. The germline CDR1 and CDR2 sequences are SGHKS and YYEKEE (reference sequence). The CDR3 reads CASSLRTSGGHEQYF. The CDR3 region has the DNA TGTGCCAGCAGCCTACGGACTAGCGGGGGCCACGAGCAGTACTTC.

This rearrangement joins TRBV5-4 to TRBJ2-5; D call uncertain. Trimming stripped 0 bases from V and 1 base from J, with 4 bases between. The CDR3 contains 13 residues. The germline V gene has CDR1 SGHNT and CDR2 YYREEE (reference sequence). Here the CDR3 reads CASSLGIQETQYF. The CDR3 DNA sequence: TGTGCCAGCAGCTTGGGGATCCAAGAGACCCAGTACTTC. Supplemented by reference TRBV5-4 and TRBJ2-5, the full variable domain reads ETGVTQSPTHLIKTRGQQVTLRCSSQSGHNTVSWYQQALGQGPQFIFQYYREEENGRGNFPPRFSGLQFPNYSSELNVNALELDDSALYLCASSLGIQETQYFGPGTRLLVL.

This chain joins TRBV5-1 and TRBJ2-1; D is unresolved. CDR1 and CDR2 from the germline V gene are SGHRS and YFSETQ. V was trimmed by 2 bases and J by 0 bases, leaving 9 bases between them. The CDR3 contains 15 residues. In DNA, the CDR3 is TGCGCCAGCAGCTTATCAGGCTCCTCCTACAATGAGCAGTTCTTC. Protein product: CASSLSGSSYNEQFF.

V is TRBV6-5 and J is TRBJ1-2; the D is unclear. Germline CDR1 MNHEY, CDR2 SVGAGI. V was cut by 5 bases and J by 4 bases, with 17 bases left in between. The CDR3 has 15 residues. The CDR3 coding sequence is TGTGCCAGCAGTCCAATCACCTCTGCGTTCTATGGCTACACCTTC. This codes for CASSPITSAFYGYTF.

In this sample, this clone turned up once. This chain joins TRBV10-3 and TRBJ1-1; D unresolved. Looked up from germline, CDR1 is ENHRY and CDR2 is SYGVKD. The CDR3 covers 16 residues. Trimming cost V 0 bases and J 0 bases, with 11 bases left between them. The CDR3, as DNA: TGTGCCATCAGTGAGTCGAGTGGCCCAATGAACACTGAAGCTTTCTTT. Translated, it gives CAISESSGPMNTEAFF.

This sequence joins TRBV7-8 and TRBJ2-7, with 7 bases fitting TRBD1. The CDR3 is 14 amino acids. Trimming cost V 2 bases and J 0 bases; bases outside gene matches: 1. Germline assignment: CDR1 SGHVS and CDR2 FQNEAQ. CDR3 DNA sequence: TGTGCCAGCAGCTTAACAGGGGCCTCCTACGAGCAGTACTTC. Its translation is CASSLTGASYEQYF.

This clone was seen just once. The rearrangement joins TRBV9 to TRBJ1-1; unclear D gene. CDR1 is SGDLS and CDR2 is YYNGEE in the germline V gene. Trimming pared 0 bases from V and 1 base from J, leaving 7 bases between. CDR3 size: 14 residues. The CDR3 DNA reads TGTGCCAGCAGCGTAGGTCTAGGGAACACTGAAGCTTTCTTT. Its translation: CASSVGLGNTEAFF.

V is TRBV4-2 and J is TRBJ2-5; 8 nucleotides agree with TRBD1. The V and J ends lost 4 bases and 0 bases, in that order; junction bases with no gene match: 7. Per germline, CDR1 LGHNA and CDR2 YNFKEQ. This CDR3 is built from 16 residues. The CDR3, as DNA: TGTGCCAGCAGCCGAACCGGGACAGGCAACCAAGAGACCCAGTACTTC. Its translation is CASSRTGTGNQETQYF.

In this sample, this clone turned up once. The chain uses TRBV18 and TRBJ1-2, with D perhaps matching TRBD1 (6 bases). The germline gives CDR1 KGHSH, CDR2 LQKENI. This CDR3 comprises 15 residues. V lost 0 bases to trimming and J lost 5 bases, with 13 bases between them. The CDR3: CASSPPLQGSYGYTF. The CDR3 region has the DNA TGTGCCAGCTCACCACCGTTACAGGGAAGTTATGGCTACACCTTC.

The gene calls are TRBV19 and TRBJ2-7, with 8 bases that match TRBD1. CDR1 is LNHDA, CDR2 SQIVND, per germline (reference sequence). Trimming at V came to 6 bases and at J to 2 bases, leaving 6 bases not matched to a gene. The CDR3 length is 14 residues. The CDR3 loop is CASRPTGAAYEQYF. The CDR3, as DNA: TGTGCCAGTAGACCGACAGGGGCCGCCTACGAGCAGTACTTC.

The genes are TRBV14 and TRBJ1-2, with a tentative D call TRBD1 (5 bases). Between the trimmed V and J ends, which lost 0 bases and 0 bases, there was a span of 11 bases. The CDR3 is 16 amino acids. Germline V CDR1 and CDR2: SGHDN, FVKESK. CDR3 nucleotide sequence: TGTGCCAGCAGCCAAGATCTTATGGGGGCTAACTATGGCTACACCTTC. It yields the protein CASSQDLMGANYGYTF.

The CDR3 reads CASSRPRTSGGALPDTQYF. The CDR3 DNA reads as TGTGCCAGTAGCCGACCTCGGACTAGCGGGGGGGCCCTCCCAGATACGCAGTATTTT. The chain joins TRBV19 to TRBJ2-3; TRBD2 aligns across 15 bases. The CDR3 length is 19 residues. The V and J ends lost 6 bases and 4 bases, in that order; junction bases with no gene match: 14. Germline V gene data show CDR1 as LNHDA and CDR2 as SQIVND (reference sequence).

This sequence joins TRBV10-1 and TRBJ1-2; D gene ambiguous. Deletions cut 4 bases from V and 3 bases from J, with 6 bases between. The CDR3 runs to 12 residues. The germline V gene has CDR1 WNHNN and CDR2 SYGVQD (reference sequence). DNA for the CDR3: TGCGCCAGCAGTGGAACAGACTATGGCTACACCTTC. Translated, it gives CASSGTDYGYTF.

This rearrangement joins TRBV2 to TRBJ2-5, with D uncertain. The J call is in doubt because the DNA end fits TRBJ2-7 better. Germline CDR1 SNHLY, CDR2 FYNNEI. This CDR3 is 11 amino acids long. This CDR3 reads CASTRGPEQYF. Written as DNA, the CDR3 is TGTGCCAGTACCCGAGGTCCCGAGCAGTACTTC.

The chain combines TRBV5-1 with TRBJ2-1; TRBD2 matches 11 bases. Germline trimming cut 1 base from V and 9 bases from J; bases unmatched to any gene: 9. CDR3 size: 16 residues. Germline values: CDR1 SGHRS, CDR2 YFSETQ. The CDR3 reads CASSLRSGGAVFEQFF. In nucleotides, the CDR3 is TGCGCCAGCAGCTTGCGTAGCGGGGGGGCCGTTTTTGAGCAGTTCTTC.

The chain is built from TRBV7-2 and TRBJ2-7; D tentatively fits TRBD1 or TRBD2 (5 bases each). V was shortened by 6 bases and J by 1 base, with 22 bases between the two germline ends. The CDR3 is made up of 17 amino acids. Germline CDR1 SGHTA, CDR2 FQGNSA. This chain's CDR3 is CASSITLWGSPSYEQYF. Written as DNA, the CDR3 is TGTGCCAGCAGTATTACGCTTTGGGGGTCCCCTTCCTACGAGCAGTACTTC.

In this sample, this clone turned up a few times. The rearrangement links TRBV5-1 to TRBJ2-7; 8 nucleotides line up with TRBD1. Germline-derived CDR1 and CDR2 are SGHRS and YFSETQ. The CDR3 is 21 residues long. J lost 0 bases, V lost 3 bases, and 23 bases had no gene match. In DNA, the CDR3 is TGCGCCAGCAGCTCGCCTCCACGGACAGGGTCCCTCACACTGAGCTCCTACGAGCAGTACTTC. Translation: CASSSPPRTGSLTLSSYEQYF.

The rearrangement joins TRBV18 to TRBJ2-7, with D possibly TRBD1 on 5 matching bases. Looked up from germline, CDR1 is KGHSH and CDR2 is LQKENI. This CDR3 has 15 amino acids. V was shortened by 0 bases and J by 3 bases, with 12 bases between the two germline ends. The CDR3: CASSPPQGSFYEQYF. The CDR3 coding sequence is TGTGCCAGCTCACCACCGCAGGGCAGCTTCTACGAGCAGTACTTC.